This T cell receptor (beta chain) is from a study of T cells after posttransplantation cyclophosphamide. V lost 3 bases and J lost 5, with 5 bases in between. The CDR3 has 12 residues. CDR1 is SEHNR and CDR2 is FQNEAQ in the germline V gene (reference sequence). As regards this clone: The identical CDR3 is also encoded by other nucleotide sequences in the sample.

Only in-frame clones appear in the TCRdb table, and some are missing; sequencing was by immunoSEQ multiplex PCR. This sample yields approximately 50,000 clones, of which 94% are seen a single time; about 3.1% belongs to the top ten. The TCR was taken from a young woman in good health and a related stem cell transplant donor. Sequencing was carried out using PBMCs. The rearrangement uses TRBV7-9 and TRBJ1-5; D not resolved. CDR3 loop: CASSFPDQPQHF. Here the CDR3 DNA reads TGTGCCAGCAGCTTCCCAGATCAGCCCCAGCATTTT.